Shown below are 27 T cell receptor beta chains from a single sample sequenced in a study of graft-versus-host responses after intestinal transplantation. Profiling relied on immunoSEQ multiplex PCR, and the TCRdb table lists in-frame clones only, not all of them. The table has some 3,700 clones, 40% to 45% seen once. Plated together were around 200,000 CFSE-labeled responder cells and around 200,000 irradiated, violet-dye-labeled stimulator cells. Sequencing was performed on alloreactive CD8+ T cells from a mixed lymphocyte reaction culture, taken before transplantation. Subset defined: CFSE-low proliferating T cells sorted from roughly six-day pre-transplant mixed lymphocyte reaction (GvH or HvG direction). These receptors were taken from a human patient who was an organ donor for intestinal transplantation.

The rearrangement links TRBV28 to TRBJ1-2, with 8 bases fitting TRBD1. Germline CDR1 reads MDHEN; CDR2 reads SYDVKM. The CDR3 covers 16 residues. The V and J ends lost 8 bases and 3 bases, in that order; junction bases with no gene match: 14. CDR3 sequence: CASHRGYRTSYYGYTF. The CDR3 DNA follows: TGTGCCAGCCACAGGGGGTACAGAACATCATACTATGGCTACACCTTC.

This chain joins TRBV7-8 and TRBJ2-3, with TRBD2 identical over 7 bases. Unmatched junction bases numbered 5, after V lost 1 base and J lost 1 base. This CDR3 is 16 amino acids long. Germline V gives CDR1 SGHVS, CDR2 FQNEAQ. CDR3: CASSLVILAGTDTQYF. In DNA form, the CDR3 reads TGTGCCAGCAGCTTAGTAATTCTAGCGGGCACAGATACGCAGTATTTT.

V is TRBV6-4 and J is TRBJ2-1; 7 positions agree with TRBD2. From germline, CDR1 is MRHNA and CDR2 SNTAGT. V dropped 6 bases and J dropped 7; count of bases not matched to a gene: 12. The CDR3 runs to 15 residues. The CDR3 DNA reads TGTGCCAGCAGGGACCCCTCGGGGCGGGAGAATGAGCAGTTCTTC. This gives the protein CASRDPSGRENEQFF.

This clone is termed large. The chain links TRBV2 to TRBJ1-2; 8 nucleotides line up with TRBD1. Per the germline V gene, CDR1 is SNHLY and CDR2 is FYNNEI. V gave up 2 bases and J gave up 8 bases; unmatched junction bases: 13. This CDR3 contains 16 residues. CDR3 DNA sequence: TGTGCCAGCAGTGAACCTTTGGCAGGGGGCGCGGGGGGCTACACCTTC. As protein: CASSEPLAGGAGGYTF.

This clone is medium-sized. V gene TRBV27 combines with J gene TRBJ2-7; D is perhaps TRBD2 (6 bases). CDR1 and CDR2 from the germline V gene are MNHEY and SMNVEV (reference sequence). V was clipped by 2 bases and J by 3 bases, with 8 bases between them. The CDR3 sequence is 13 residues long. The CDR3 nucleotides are TGTGCCAGCAGTTTAGATAGCGGCTACGAGCAGTACTTC. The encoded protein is CASSLDSGYEQYF.

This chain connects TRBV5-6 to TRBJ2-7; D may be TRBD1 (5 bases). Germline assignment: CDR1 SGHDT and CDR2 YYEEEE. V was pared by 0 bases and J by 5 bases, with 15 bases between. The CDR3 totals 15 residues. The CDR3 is CASSLGSGSRDEQYF. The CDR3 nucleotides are TGTGCCAGCAGCTTGGGATCAGGAAGCAGGGACGAGCAGTACTTC.

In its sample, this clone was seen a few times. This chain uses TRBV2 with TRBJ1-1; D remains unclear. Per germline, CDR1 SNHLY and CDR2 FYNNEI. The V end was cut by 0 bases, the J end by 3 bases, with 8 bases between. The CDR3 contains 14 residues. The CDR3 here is CASSEARVYTEAFF. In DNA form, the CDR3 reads TGTGCCAGCAGTGAAGCGCGTGTCTACACTGAAGCTTTCTTT.

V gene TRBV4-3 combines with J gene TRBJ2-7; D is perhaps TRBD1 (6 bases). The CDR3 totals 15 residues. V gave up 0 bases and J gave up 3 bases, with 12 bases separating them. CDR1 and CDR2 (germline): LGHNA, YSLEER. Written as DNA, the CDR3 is TGCGCCAGCAGCCAAGATAGGGACAACGGCTACGAGCAGTACTTC. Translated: CASSQDRDNGYEQYF.

This chain's CDR3 is CASSSFVAGVENEQFF. Here the CDR3 DNA reads TGTGCCAGCAGCTCCTTTGTGGCGGGAGTTGAGAATGAGCAGTTCTTC. V gene TRBV7-8 combines with J gene TRBJ2-1, with 7 bases that match TRBD2. Unmatched junction bases numbered 13, after V lost 4 bases and J lost 7 bases. The CDR3 runs to 16 residues. The germline CDR1 and CDR2 sequences are SGHVS and FQNEAQ.

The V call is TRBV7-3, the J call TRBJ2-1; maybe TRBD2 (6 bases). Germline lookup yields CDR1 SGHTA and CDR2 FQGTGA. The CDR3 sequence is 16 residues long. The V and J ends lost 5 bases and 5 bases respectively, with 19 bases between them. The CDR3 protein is CASSPQGAGLNNEQFF. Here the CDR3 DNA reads TGTGCCAGCAGCCCGCAGGGAGCGGGCCTCAACAATGAGCAGTTCTTC.

This CDR3 reads CASSLAVGTPTEAFF. CDR3 bases: TGTGCCAGCAGCTTAGCTGTAGGGACACCCACTGAAGCTTTCTTT. The V call is TRBV7-9, the J call TRBJ1-1; D is possibly TRBD1 (6 bases). CDR3 length equals 15 residues. Germline CDR1 SEHNR, CDR2 FQNEAQ (reference sequence). V lost 0 bases, J lost 4 bases, and 12 bases lay in between. The full variable domain, rest sourced from reference TRBV7-9 and TRBJ1-1, is DTGVSQNPRHKITKRGQNVTFRCDPISEHNRLYWYRQTLGQGPEFLTYFQNEAQLEKSRLLSDRFSAERPKGSFSTLEIQRTEQGDSAMYLCASSLAVGTPTEAFFGQGTRLTVV.

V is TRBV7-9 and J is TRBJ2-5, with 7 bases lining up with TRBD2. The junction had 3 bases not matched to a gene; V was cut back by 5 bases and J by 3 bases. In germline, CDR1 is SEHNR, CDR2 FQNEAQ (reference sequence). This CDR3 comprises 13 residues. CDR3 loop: CASSPRGEETQYF. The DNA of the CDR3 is TGTGCCAGCAGCCCCCGGGGGGAAGAGACCCAGTACTTC.

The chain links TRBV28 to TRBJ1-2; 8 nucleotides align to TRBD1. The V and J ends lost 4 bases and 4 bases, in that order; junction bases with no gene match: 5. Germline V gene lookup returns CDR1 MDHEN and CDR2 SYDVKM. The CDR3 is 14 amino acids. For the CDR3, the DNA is TGTGCCAGCAGTTATTACAGGGGGGTCTATGGCTACACCTTC. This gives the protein CASSYYRGVYGYTF.

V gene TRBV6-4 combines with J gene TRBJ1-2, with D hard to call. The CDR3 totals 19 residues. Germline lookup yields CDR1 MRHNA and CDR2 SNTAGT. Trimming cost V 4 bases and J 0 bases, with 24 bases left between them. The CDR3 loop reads CASSVILCEVPESNYGYTF. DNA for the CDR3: TGTGCCAGCAGTGTTATCCTGTGCGAGGTACCCGAATCTAACTATGGCTACACCTTC.

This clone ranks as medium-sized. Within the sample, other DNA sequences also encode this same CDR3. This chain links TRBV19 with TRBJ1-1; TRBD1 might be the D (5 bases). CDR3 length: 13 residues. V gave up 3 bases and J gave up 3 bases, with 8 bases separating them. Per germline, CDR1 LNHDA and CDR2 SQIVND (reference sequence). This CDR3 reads CASSISGDTEAFF. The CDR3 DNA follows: TGTGCCAGTAGTATCTCGGGGGACACTGAAGCTTTCTTT.

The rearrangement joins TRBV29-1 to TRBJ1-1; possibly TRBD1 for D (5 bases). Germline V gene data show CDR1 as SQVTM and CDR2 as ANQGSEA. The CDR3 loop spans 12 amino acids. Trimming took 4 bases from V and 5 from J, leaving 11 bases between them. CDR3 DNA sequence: TGCAGCGTTGCCAGGGCTGAGACTGAAGCTTTCTTT. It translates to CSVARAETEAFF.

The CDR3 spells CASSLLGGWTEAFF. Written as DNA, the CDR3 is TGTGCCAGCAGCTTGTTGGGGGGGTGGACTGAAGCTTTCTTT. This rearrangement joins TRBV5-6 to TRBJ1-1; TRBD1 is a possible D gene (5 bases). CDR3 length equals 14 residues. V lost 1 base, J lost 5 bases, and 12 bases lay in between. Germline lookup yields CDR1 SGHDT and CDR2 YYEEEE.

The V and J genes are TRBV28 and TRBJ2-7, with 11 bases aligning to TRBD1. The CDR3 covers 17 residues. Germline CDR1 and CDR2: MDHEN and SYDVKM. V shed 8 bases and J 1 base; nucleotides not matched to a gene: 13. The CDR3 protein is CASQEPRDRGASYEQYF. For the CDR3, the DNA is TGTGCCAGCCAGGAACCCCGGGACAGGGGGGCGTCCTACGAGCAGTACTTC.

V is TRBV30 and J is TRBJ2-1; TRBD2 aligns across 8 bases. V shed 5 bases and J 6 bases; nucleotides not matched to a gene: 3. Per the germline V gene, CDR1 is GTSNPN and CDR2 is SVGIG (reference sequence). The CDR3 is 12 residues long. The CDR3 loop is CAWLLAGNEQFF. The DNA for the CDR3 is TGTGCCTGGCTTCTAGCGGGCAATGAGCAGTTCTTC. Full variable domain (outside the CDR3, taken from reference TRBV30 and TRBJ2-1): SQTIHQWPATLVQPVGSPLSLECTVEGTSNPNLYWYRQAAGRGLQLLFYSVGIGQISSEVPQNLSASRPQDRQFILSSKKLLLSDSGFYLCAWLLAGNEQFFGPGTRLTVL.

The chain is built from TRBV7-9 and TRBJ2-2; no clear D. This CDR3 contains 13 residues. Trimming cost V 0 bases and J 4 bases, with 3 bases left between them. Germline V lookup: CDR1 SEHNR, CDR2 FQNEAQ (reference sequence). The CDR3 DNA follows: TGTGCCAGCAGCTTAGCTCTCACCGGGGAGCTGTTTTTT. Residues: CASSLALTGELFF.

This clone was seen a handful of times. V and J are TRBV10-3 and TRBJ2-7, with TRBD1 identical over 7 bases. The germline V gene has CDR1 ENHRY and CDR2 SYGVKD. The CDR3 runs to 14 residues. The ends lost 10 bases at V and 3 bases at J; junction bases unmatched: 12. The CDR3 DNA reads TGTGCCACTAGAGGGACAGAGGATCACTACGAGCAGTACTTC. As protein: CATRGTEDHYEQYF.

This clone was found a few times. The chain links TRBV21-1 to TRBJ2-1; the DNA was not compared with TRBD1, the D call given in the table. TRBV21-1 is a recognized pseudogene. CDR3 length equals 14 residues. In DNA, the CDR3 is TGTGCCAGCATGTACTGGGGACAAAACAATGAGCAGTTCTTC. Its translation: CASMYWGQNNEQFF.

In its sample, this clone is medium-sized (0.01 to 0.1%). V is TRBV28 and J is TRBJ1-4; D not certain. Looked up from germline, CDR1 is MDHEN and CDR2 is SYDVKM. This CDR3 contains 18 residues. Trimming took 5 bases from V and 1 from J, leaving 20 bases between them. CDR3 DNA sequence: TGTGCCAGCAGTCTCCCTCCGCAGGCCGCTCGAACTAATGAAAAACTGTTTTTT. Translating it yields CASSLPPQAARTNEKLFF.

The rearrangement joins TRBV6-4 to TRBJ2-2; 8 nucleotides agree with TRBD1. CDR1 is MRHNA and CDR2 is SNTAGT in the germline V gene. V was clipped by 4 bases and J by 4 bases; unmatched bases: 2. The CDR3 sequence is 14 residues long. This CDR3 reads CASSAQGGTGELFF. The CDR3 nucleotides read TGTGCCAGCAGTGCACAGGGGGGCACCGGGGAGCTGTTTTTT.

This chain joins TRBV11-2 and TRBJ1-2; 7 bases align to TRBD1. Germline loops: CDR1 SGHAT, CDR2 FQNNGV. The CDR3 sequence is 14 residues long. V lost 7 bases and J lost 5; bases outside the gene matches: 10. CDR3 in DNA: TGTGCCAGCACACAGCCCGGGACAGTGTATGGCTACACCTTC. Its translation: CASTQPGTVYGYTF.

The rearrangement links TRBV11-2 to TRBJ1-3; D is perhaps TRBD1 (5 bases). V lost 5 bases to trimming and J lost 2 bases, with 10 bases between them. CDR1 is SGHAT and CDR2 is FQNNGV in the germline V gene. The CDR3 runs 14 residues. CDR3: CASSPRGTGNTIYF. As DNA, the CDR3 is TGTGCCAGCAGCCCACGGGGGACTGGAAACACCATATATTTT.

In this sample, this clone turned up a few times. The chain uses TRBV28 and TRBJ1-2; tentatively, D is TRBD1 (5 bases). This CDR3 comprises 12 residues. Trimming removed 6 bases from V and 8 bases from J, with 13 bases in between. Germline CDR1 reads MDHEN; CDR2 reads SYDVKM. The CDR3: CASSLDRGGYTF. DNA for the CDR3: TGTGCCAGCAGCCTGGATAGGGGCGGCTACACCTTC.